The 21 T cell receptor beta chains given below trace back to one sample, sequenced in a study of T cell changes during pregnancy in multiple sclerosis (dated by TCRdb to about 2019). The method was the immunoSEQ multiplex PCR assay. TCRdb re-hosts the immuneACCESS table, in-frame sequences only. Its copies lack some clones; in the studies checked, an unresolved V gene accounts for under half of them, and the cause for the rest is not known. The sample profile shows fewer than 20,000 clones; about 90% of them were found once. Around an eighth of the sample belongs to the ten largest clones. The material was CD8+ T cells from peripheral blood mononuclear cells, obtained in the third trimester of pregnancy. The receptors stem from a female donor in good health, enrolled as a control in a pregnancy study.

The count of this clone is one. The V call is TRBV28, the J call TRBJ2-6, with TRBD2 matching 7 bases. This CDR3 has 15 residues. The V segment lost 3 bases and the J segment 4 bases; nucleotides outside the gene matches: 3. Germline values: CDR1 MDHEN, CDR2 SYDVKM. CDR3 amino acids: CASSLSGTGANVLTF. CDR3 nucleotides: TGTGCCAGCAGTTTGAGCGGGACCGGGGCCAACGTCCTGACTTTC.

CDR3: CASSQEGTGGNIQYF. Written as DNA, the CDR3 is TGTGCCAGCAGCCAGGAAGGGACAGGGGGAAACATTCAGTACTTC. The chain recombines TRBV4-2 with TRBJ2-4; 11 bases map to TRBD1. Germline V CDR1 and CDR2: LGHNA, YNFKEQ. This CDR3 contains 15 residues. V dropped 3 bases and J dropped 6; count of bases not matched to a gene: 4.

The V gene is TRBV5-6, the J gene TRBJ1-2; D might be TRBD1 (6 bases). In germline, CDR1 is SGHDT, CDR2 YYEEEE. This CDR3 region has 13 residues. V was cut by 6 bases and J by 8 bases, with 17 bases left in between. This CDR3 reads CASMEGGAYGYTF. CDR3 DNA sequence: TGTGCCAGCATGGAGGGGGGGGCTTACGGCTACACCTTC. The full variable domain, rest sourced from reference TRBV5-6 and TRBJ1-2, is DAGVTQSPTHLIKTRGQQVTLRCSPKSGHDTVSWYQQALGQGPQFIFQYYEEEERQRGNFPDRFSGHQFPNYSSELNVNALLLGDSALYLCASMEGGAYGYTFGSGTRLTVV.

The CDR3 DNA sequence: TGTGCCAGCAGCCCAGGGGGACACAGTCCCTTCTATGGCTACACCTTC. Protein: CASSPGGHSPFYGYTF. This chain links TRBV2 with TRBJ1-2; 7 bases line up with TRBD1. Germline V lookup: CDR1 SNHLY, CDR2 FYNNEI. V lost 6 bases to trimming and J lost 4 bases; unmatched junction nucleotides: 14. This CDR3 spans 16 amino acids.

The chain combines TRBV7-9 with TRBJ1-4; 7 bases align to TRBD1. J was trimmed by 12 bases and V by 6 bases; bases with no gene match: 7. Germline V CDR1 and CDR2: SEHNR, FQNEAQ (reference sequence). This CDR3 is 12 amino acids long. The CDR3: CASSLTGSELFF. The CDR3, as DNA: TGTGCCAGCAGTTTGACAGGGTCGGAACTGTTTTTT.

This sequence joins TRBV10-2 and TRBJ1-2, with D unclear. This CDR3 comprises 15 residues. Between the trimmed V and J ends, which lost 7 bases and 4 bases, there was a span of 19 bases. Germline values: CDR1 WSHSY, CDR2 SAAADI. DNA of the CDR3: TGCGCCAGCACCGACACGGACTCAGGCCCCTATGGCTACACCTTC. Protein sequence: CASTDTDSGPYGYTF.

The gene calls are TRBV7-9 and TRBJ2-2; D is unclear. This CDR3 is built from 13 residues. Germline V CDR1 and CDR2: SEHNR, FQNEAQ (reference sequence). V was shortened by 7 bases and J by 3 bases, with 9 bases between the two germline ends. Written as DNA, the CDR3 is TGTGCCAGCAAAGGCAGCGACACCGGGGAGCTGTTTTTT. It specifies CASKGSDTGELFF.

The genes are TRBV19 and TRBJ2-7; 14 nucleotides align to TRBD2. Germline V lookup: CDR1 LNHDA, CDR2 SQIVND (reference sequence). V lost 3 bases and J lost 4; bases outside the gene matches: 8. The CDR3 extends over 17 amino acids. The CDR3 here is CASSISSGLAGVYEQYF. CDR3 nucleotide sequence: TGTGCCAGTAGTATTTCTTCGGGACTAGCGGGAGTGTACGAGCAGTACTTC.

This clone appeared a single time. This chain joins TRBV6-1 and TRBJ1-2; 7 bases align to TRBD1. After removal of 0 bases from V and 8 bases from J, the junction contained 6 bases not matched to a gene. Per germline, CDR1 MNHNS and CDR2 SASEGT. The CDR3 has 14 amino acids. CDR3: CASSEAEGAGGYTF. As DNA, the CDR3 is TGTGCCAGCAGTGAAGCCGAGGGGGCGGGGGGCTACACCTTC.

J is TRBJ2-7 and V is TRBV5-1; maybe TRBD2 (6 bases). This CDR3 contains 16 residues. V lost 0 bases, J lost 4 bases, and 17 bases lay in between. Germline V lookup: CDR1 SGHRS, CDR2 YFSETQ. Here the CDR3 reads CASSLARVGGQYEQYF. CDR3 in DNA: TGCGCCAGCAGCTTGGCTCGAGTCGGGGGTCAATACGAGCAGTACTTC.

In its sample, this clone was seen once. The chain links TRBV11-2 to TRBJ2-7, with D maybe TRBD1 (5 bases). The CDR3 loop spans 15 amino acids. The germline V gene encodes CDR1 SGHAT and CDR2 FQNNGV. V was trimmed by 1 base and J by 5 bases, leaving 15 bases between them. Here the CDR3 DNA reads TGTGCCAGCAGCTTAGGTCAGGCAGGGTGGAACGAGCAGTACTTC. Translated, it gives CASSLGQAGWNEQYF.

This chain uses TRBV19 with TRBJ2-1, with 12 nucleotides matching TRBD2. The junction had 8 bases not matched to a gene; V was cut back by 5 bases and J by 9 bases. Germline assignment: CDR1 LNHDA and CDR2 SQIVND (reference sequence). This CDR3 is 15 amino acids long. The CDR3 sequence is CASSYTSGGLIEQFF. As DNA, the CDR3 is TGTGCCAGTAGTTATACTAGCGGGGGGTTGATTGAGCAGTTCTTC.

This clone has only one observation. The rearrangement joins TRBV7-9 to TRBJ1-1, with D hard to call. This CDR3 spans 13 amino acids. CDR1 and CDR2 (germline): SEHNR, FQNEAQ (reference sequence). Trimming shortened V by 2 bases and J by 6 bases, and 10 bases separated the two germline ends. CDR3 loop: CASSLRERPEAFF. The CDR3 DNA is TGTGCCAGCAGCTTAAGAGAGCGGCCTGAAGCTTTCTTT. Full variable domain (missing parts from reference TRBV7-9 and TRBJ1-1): DTGVSQNPRHKITKRGQNVTFRCDPISEHNRLYWYRQTLGQGPEFLTYFQNEAQLEKSRLLSDRFSAERPKGSFSTLEIQRTEQGDSAMYLCASSLRERPEAFFGQGTRLTVV.

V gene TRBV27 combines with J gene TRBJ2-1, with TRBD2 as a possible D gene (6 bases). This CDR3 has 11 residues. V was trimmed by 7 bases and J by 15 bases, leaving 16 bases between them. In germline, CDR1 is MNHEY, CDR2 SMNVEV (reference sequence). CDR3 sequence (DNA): TGTGCCAGCACAGGCGGGGTCCTGTGGTTCTTC. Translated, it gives CASTGGVLWFF.

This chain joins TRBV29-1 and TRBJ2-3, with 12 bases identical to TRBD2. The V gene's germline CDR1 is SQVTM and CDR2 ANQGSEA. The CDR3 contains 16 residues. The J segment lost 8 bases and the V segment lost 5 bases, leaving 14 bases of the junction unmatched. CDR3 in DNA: TGCAGCGTTTCAGAAGGGGCTAGCGGGGGGGATGGTACGCAGTATTTT. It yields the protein CSVSEGASGGDGTQYF.

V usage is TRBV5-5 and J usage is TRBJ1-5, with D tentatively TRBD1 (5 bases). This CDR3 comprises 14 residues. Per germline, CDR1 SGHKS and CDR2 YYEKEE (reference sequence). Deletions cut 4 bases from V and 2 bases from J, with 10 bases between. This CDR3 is CASSLRDGNQPQHF. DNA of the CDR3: TGTGCCAGCAGCCTCAGGGATGGCAATCAGCCCCAGCATTTT.

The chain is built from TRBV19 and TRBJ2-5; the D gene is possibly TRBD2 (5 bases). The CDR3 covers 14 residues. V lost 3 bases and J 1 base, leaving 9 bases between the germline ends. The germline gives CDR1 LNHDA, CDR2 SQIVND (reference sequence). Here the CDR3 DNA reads TGTGCCAGTAGTATCTCGGGATCCCAAGAGACCCAGTACTTC. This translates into CASSISGSQETQYF.

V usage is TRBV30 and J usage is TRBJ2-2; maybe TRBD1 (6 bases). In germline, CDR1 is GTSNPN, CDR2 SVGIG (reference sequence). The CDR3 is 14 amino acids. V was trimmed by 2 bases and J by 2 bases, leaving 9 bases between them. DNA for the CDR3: TGTGCCTGGAGTCTGACAGGCAACACCGGGGAGCTGTTTTTT. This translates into CAWSLTGNTGELFF.

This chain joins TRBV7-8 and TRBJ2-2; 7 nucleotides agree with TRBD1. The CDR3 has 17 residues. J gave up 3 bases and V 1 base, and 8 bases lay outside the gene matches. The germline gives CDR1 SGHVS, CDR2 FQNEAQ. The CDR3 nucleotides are TGTGCCAGCAGCTTAGTGGGGACAGTGAGCTACACCGGGGAGCTGTTTTTT. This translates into CASSLVGTVSYTGELFF.

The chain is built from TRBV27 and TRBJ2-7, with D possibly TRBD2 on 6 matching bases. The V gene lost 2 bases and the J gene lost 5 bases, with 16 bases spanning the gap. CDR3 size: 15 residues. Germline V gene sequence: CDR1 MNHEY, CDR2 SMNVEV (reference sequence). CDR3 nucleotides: TGTGCCAGCAGTTTAGTCGGGAGTCTTATACACGAGCAGTACTTC. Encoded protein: CASSLVGSLIHEQYF.

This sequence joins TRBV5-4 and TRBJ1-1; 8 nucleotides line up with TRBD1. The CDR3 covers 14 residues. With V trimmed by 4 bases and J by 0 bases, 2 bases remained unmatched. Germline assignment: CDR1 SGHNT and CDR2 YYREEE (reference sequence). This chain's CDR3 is CASSARGLNTEAFF. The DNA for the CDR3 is TGTGCCAGCAGCGCCAGGGGGCTGAACACTGAAGCTTTCTTT.